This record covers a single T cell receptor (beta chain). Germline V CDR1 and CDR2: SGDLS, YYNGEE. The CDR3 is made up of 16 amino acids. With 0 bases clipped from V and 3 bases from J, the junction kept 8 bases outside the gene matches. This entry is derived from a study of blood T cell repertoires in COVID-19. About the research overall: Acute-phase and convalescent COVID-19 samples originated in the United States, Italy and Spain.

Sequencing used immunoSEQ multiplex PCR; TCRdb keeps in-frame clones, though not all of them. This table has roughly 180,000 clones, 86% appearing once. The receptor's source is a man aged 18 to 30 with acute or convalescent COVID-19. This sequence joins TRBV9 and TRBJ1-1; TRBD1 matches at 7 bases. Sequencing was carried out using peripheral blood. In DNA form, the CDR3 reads TGTGCCAGCAGCGTAGGCAGAGGGGGCTCTGACACTGAAGCTTTCTTT. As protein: CASSVGRGGSDTEAFF.